The T cell receptor (beta chain) described here comes from a study of blood T cell repertoires in COVID-19. About the research overall: Sample material is recorded as cDNA or gDNA derived from T cells, B-cell-depleted T cells, or PBMCs.

Assay used: immunoSEQ multiplex PCR; TCRdb lists only in-frame clones, some missing. The table lists more than 200,000 clones, around four fifths of them singletons. This CDR3 has 13 amino acids. Looked up from germline, CDR1 is SGHRS and CDR2 is YFSETQ. Trimming removed 3 bases from V and 8 bases from J, with 12 bases in between. This sequence was found in a woman in her 70s with active or convalescent COVID-19. The sequencing input was peripheral blood. The rearrangement links TRBV5-1 to TRBJ2-1; a weak D match, TRBD1 (6 bases). CDR3 region: CASSSGQPHEQFF. CDR3 DNA: TGCGCCAGCAGCTCGGGACAACCGCATGAGCAGTTCTTC.